Presented here are 9 T cell receptor beta chains from one specimen sequenced in a study of cytomegalovirus exposure and HLA in healthy donors. Both 60 Vbeta primers and 13 Jbeta primers went into the PCR. TCRdb keeps only in-frame clones here, not all; method: immunoSEQ multiplex PCR. The table lists around 75,000 clones, with approximately 13% in the top ten. Sample: PBMCs. Receptors were obtained from a middle-aged man in good health and CMV-seropositive.

This chain joins TRBV12-5 and TRBJ1-5; 7 nucleotides align to TRBD1. J was trimmed by 1 base and V by 6 bases; bases with no gene match: 3. CDR1 and CDR2 (germline): LGHNT, FRNRAP. This CDR3 has 14 residues. CDR3 nucleotides: TGTGCTAGTGGGCAGGGGGTGAGCAATCAGCCCCAGCATTTT. Protein product: CASGQGVSNQPQHF. Combining the CDR3 with reference TRBV12-5 and TRBJ1-5 gives the whole variable domain DARVTQTPRHKVTEMGQEVTMRCQPILGHNTVFWYRQTMMQGLELLAYFRNRAPLDDSGMPKDRFSAEMPDATLATLKIQPSEPRDSAVYFCASGQGVSNQPQHFGDGTRLSIL.

The chain uses TRBV18 and TRBJ2-3; 8 nucleotides agree with TRBD2. The ends lost 3 bases at V and 5 bases at J; junction bases unmatched: 7. Germline V gene lookup returns CDR1 KGHSH and CDR2 LQKENI. The CDR3 length is 15 residues. For the CDR3, the DNA is TGTGCCAGCTCACCTCCCGGGAGGGGGGAAGATACGCAGTATTTT. Translated: CASSPPGRGEDTQYF.

This chain links TRBV18 with TRBJ2-1, with a tentative D call TRBD1 (6 bases). This CDR3 spans 13 amino acids. V was shortened by 6 bases and J by 5 bases, with 11 bases between the two germline ends. CDR1 is KGHSH and CDR2 is LQKENI in the germline V gene. The CDR3 loop is CASSQGHDNEQFF. The CDR3 DNA reads as TGTGCCAGCTCGCAGGGACACGACAATGAGCAGTTCTTC.

The CDR3: CASSLAGTSGNTIYF. CDR3 DNA sequence: TGTGCCAGCAGCTTAGCGGGGACATCTGGAAACACCATATATTTT. The V and J genes are TRBV7-9 and TRBJ1-3, with a possible D match to TRBD1 (6 bases). Germline CDR1 SEHNR, CDR2 FQNEAQ (reference sequence). V was trimmed by 0 bases and J by 1 base, leaving 7 bases between them. The CDR3 has 15 residues.

This chain uses TRBV2 with TRBJ1-2; 8 bases align to TRBD1. CDR3 length equals 14 residues. Trimming took 5 bases from V and 6 from J; bases not matched to a gene: 8. The germline V gene has CDR1 SNHLY and CDR2 FYNNEI. CDR3 sequence (DNA): TGTGCCAGCAGTATCAGGGGGCTGGAGGATGGCTACACCTTC. Its translation: CASSIRGLEDGYTF.

This chain links TRBV5-6 with TRBJ1-6; TRBD1 might be the D (5 bases). Trimming pared 7 bases from V and 9 bases from J, leaving 20 bases between. CDR3 length equals 15 residues. CDR1 is SGHDT and CDR2 is YYEEEE in the germline V gene. CDR3 bases: TGTGCCAGCCGGGTCTTCTCAGGGAAAGCTTCACCCCTCCACTTT. This codes for CASRVFSGKASPLHF.

The chain couples TRBV9 to TRBJ2-2; tentative D call: TRBD2 (6 bases). This CDR3 has 15 residues. Trimming took 0 bases from V and 4 from J, leaving 10 bases between them. Germline CDR1 reads SGDLS; CDR2 reads YYNGEE. Here the CDR3 DNA reads TGTGCCAGCAGCGTAGGCGGGATCGGCACCGGGGAGCTGTTTTTT. This translates into CASSVGGIGTGELFF.

The chain is built from TRBV15 and TRBJ1-5, with a possible D match to TRBD1 (5 bases). The V end lost 1 base, the J end lost 7 bases, and 14 bases lay between the germline ends. This CDR3 comprises 15 residues. The germline gives CDR1 LNHNV, CDR2 YYDKDF (reference sequence). The CDR3: CATSRGTGTEQPQHF. DNA of the CDR3: TGTGCCACCAGCAGAGGTACAGGAACAGAACAGCCCCAGCATTTT.

The chain has TRBV5-6 and TRBJ1-1, with 7 bases matching TRBD1. V lost 0 bases, J lost 4 bases, and 3 bases stayed unmatched. CDR1 is SGHDT, CDR2 YYEEEE, per germline. The CDR3 extends over 14 amino acids. The CDR3 region has the DNA TGTGCCAGCAGCTTGGGACAGGGTGGCACTGAAGCTTTCTTT. Protein sequence: CASSLGQGGTEAFF.